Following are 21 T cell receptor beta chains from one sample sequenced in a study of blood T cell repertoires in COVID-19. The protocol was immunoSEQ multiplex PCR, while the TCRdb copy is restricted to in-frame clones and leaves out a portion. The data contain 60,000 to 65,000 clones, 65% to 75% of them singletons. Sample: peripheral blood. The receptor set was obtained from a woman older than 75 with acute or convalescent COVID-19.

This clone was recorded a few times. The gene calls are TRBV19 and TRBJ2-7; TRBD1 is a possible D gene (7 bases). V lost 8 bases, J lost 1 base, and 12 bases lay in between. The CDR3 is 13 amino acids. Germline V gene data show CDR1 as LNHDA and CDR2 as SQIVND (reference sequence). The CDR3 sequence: CASGGTDSYEQYF. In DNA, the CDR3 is TGTGCCAGTGGGGGGACAGATTCCTACGAGCAGTACTTC.

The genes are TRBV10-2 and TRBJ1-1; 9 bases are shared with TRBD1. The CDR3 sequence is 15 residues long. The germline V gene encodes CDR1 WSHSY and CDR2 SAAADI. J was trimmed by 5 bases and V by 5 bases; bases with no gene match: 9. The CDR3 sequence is CASSPGTGPGTEAFF. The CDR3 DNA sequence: TGCGCCAGCAGTCCCGGGACAGGGCCGGGAACTGAAGCTTTCTTT.

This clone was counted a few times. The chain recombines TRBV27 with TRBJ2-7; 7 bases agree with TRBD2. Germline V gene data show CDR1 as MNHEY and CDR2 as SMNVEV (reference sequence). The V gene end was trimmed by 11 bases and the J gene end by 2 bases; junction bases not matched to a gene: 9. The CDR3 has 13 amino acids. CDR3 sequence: CAAVGGTPYEQYF. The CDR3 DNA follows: TGTGCCGCGGTGGGGGGGACTCCCTACGAGCAGTACTTC.

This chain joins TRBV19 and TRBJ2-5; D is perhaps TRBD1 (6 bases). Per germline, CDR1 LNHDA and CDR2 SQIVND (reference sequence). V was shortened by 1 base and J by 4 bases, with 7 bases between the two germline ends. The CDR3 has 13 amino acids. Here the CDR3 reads CASSIGGRETQYF. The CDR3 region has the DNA TGTGCCAGTAGTATAGGGGGGCGAGAGACCCAGTACTTC.

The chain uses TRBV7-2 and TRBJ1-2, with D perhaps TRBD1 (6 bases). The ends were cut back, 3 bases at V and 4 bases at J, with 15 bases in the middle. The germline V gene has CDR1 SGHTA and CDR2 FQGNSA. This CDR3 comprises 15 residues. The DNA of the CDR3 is TGTGCCAGCAGCTTCGGTTACAGGGCCAGCTATGGCTACACCTTC. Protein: CASSFGYRASYGYTF.

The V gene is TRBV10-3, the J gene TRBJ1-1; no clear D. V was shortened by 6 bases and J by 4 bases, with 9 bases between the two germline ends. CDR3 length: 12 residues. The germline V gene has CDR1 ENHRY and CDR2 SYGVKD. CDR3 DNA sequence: TGTGCCATCAGGGGAGTAGGCACTGAAGCTTTCTTT. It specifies CAIRGVGTEAFF.

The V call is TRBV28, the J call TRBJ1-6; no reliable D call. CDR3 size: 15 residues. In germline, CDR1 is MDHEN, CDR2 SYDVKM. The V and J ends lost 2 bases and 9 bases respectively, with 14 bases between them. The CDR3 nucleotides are TGTGCCAGCAGTTTAGGGTTCAACAGTCCTTCACCCCTCCACTTT. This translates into CASSLGFNSPSPLHF.

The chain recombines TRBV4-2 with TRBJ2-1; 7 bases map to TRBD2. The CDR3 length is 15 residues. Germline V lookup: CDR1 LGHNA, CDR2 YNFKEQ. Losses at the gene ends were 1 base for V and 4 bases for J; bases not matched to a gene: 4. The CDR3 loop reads CASSQAQRDYNEQFF. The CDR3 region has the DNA TGTGCCAGCAGCCAAGCCCAGCGGGATTACAATGAGCAGTTCTTC.

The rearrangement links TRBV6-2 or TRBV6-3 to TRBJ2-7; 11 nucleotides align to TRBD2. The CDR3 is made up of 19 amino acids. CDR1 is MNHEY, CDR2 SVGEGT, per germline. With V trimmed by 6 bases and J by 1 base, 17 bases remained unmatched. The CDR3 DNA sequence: TGTGCCAGCAGCTCTCCGGGACTCCTGCGACTAGCGGGATCCTACGAGCAGTACTTC. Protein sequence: CASSSPGLLRLAGSYEQYF.

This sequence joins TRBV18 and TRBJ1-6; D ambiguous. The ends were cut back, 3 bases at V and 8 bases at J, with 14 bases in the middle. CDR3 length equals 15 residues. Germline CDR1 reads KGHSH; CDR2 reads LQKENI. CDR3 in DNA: TGTGCCAGCTCACCGGCCGGGGTTAAGGATTCACCCCTCCACTTT. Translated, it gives CASSPAGVKDSPLHF.

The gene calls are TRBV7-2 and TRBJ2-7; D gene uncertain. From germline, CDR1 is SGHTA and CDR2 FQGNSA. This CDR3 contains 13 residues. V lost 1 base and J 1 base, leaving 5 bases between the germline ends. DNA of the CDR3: TGTGCCAGCAGCTTAGACTTTTCCTACGAGCAGTACTTC. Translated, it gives CASSLDFSYEQYF.

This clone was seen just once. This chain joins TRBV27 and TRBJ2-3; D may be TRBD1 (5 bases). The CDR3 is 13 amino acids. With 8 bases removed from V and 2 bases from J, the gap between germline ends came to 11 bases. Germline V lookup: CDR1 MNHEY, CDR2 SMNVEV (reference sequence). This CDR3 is CASGIGDTDTQYF. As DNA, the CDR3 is TGTGCCAGCGGGATAGGGGACACAGATACGCAGTATTTT.

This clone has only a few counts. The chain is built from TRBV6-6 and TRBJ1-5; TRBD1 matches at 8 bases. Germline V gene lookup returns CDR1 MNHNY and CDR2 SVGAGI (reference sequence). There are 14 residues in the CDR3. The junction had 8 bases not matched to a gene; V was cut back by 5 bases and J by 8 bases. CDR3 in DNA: TGTGCCAGCAGTACCGGACAGGGTTTGAAGCCCCAGCATTTT. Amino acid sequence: CASSTGQGLKPQHF.

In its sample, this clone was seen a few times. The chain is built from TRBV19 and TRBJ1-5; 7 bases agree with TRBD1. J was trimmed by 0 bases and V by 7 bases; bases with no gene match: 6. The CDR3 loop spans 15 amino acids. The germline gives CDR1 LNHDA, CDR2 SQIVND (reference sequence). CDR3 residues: CASIGGGSSNQPQHF. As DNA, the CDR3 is TGTGCCAGTATTGGAGGGGGCAGTAGCAATCAGCCCCAGCATTTT.

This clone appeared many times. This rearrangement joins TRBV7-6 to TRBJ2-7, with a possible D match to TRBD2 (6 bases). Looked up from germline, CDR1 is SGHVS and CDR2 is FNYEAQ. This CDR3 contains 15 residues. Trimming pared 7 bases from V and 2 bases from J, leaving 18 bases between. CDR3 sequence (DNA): TGTGCCAGCACAAAGGGTGGAGGGGCCACCTACGAGCAGTACTTC. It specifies CASTKGGGATYEQYF. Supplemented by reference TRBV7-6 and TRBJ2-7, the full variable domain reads GAGVSQSPRYKVTKRGQDVALRCDPISGHVSLYWYRQALGQGPEFLTYFNYEAQQDKSGLPNDRFSAERPEGSISTLTIQRTEQRDSAMYRCASTKGGGATYEQYFGPGTRLTVT.

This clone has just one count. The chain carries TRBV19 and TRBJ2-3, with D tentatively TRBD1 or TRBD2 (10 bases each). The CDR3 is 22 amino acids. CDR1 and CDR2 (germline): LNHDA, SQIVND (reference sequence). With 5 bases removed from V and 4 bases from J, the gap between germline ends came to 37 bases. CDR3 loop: CASSPSRAGTGVAGGGSDTQYF. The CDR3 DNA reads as TGTGCCAGTAGTCCAAGCAGAGCTGGGACAGGGGTAGCGGGAGGAGGATCAGATACGCAGTATTTT. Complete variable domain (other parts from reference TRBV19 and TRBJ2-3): DGGITQSPKYLFRKEGQNVTLSCEQNLNHDAMYWYRQDPGQGLRLIYYSQIVNDFQKGDIAEGYSVSREKKESFPLTVTSAQKNPTAFYLCASSPSRAGTGVAGGGSDTQYFGPGTRLTVL.

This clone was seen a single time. The DNA of the CDR3 is TGTGCCAGCAGTCGCAAGGGACAGGCAAGACTGGACTCCTACGAGCAGTACTTC. Its translation is CASSRKGQARLDSYEQYF. This chain uses TRBV27 with TRBJ2-7, with TRBD1 matching over 8 bases. With V trimmed by 5 bases and J by 0 bases, 15 bases remained unmatched. The germline CDR1 and CDR2 sequences are MNHEY and SMNVEV (reference sequence). There are 18 residues in the CDR3.

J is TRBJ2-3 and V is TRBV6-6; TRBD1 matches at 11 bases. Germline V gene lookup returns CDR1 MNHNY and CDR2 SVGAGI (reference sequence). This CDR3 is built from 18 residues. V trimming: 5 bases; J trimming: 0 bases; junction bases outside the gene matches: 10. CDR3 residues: CASSPGQGALPSTDTQYF. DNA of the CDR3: TGTGCCAGCAGTCCCGGACAGGGGGCTCTCCCAAGCACAGATACGCAGTATTTT.

DNA for the CDR3: TGTGCCAGCAGTCAAACAAAAGGGGACAGGGCATACAATGAGCAGTTCTTC. It is translated as CASSQTKGDRAYNEQFF. The chain employs TRBV7-9 and TRBJ2-1, with 9 bases identical to TRBD1. J was trimmed by 4 bases and V by 6 bases; bases with no gene match: 13. CDR1 SEHNR and CDR2 FQNEAQ come from the germline V gene (reference sequence). The CDR3 loop spans 17 amino acids.

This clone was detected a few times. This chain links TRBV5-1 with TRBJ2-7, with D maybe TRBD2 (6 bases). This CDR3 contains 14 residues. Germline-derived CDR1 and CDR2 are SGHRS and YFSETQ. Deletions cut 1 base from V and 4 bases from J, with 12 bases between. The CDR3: CASSLSGEAYEQYF. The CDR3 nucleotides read TGCGCCAGCAGCTTGTCGGGGGAAGCATACGAGCAGTACTTC.

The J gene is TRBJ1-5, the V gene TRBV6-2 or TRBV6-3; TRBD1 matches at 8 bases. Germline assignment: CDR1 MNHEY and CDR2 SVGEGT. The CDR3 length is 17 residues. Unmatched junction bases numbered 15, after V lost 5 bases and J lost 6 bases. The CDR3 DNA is TGTGCCAGCAGTGGGGGACCTGGACAGGGAGCCAGTCAGCCCCAGCATTTT. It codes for CASSGGPGQGASQPQHF.